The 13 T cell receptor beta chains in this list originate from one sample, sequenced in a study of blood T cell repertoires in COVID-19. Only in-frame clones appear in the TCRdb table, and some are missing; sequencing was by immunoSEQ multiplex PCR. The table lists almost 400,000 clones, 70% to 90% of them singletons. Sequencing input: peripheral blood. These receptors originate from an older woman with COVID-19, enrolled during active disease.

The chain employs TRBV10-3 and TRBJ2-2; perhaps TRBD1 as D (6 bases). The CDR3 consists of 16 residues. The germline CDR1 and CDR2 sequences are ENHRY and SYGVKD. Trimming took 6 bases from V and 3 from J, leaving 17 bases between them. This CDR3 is CAISWIQGRDTGELFF. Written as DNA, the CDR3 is TGTGCCATCAGCTGGATACAGGGCAGGGACACCGGGGAGCTGTTTTTT.

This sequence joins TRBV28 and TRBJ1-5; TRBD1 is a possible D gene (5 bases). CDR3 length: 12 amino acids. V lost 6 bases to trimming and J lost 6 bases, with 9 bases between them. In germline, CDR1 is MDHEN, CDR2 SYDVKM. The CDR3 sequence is CASRGGTQPQHF. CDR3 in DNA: TGTGCCAGCAGGGGGGGAACTCAGCCCCAGCATTTT.

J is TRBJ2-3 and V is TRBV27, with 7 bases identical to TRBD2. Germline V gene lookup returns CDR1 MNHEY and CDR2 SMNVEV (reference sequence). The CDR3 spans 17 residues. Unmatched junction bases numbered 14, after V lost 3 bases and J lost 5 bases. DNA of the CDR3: TGTGCCAGCAGTTTCCCCACAATACGCGGGGGTATAGATACGCAGTATTTT. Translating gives CASSFPTIRGGIDTQYF.

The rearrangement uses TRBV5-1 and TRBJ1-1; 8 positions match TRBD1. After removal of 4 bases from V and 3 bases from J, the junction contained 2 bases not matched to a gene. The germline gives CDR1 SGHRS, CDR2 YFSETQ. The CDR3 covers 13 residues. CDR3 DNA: TGCGCCAGCAGCGGACAGGGTTACACTGAAGCTTTCTTT. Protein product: CASSGQGYTEAFF.

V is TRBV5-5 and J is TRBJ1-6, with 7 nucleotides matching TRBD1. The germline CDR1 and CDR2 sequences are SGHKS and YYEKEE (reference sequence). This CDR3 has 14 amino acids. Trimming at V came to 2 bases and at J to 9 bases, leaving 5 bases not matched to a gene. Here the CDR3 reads CASSFGTATSPLHF. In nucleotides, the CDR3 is TGTGCCAGCAGCTTCGGGACAGCCACTTCACCCCTCCACTTT.

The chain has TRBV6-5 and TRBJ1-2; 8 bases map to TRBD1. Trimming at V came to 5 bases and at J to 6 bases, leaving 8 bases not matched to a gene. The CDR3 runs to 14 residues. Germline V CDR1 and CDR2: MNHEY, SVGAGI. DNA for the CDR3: TGTGCCAGCAGTACCCTGGGACAGGCCCATGGCTACACCTTC. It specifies CASSTLGQAHGYTF.

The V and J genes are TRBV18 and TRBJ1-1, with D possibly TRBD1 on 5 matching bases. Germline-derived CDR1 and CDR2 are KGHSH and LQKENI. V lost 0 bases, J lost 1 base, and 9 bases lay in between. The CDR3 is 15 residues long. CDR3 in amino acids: CASSPPDGGNTEAFF. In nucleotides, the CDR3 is TGTGCCAGCTCACCACCGGACGGGGGGAACACTGAAGCTTTCTTT.

The CDR3 region is CASSWGVRGQAAGNTIYF. The DNA for the CDR3 is TGTGCCAGCAGCTGGGGAGTCAGGGGGCAAGCGGCTGGAAACACCATATATTTT. The V and J genes are TRBV11-2 and TRBJ1-3; 8 bases are shared with TRBD1. The CDR3 sequence is 18 residues long. Per germline, CDR1 SGHAT and CDR2 FQNNGV. J was trimmed by 2 bases and V by 4 bases; bases with no gene match: 13.

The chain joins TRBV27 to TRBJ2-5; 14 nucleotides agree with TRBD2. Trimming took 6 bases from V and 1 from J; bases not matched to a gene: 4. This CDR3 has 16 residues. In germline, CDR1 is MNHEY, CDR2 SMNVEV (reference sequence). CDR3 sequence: CASRIGTSGGQETQYF. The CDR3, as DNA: TGTGCCAGCAGGATTGGGACTAGCGGGGGCCAAGAGACCCAGTACTTC.

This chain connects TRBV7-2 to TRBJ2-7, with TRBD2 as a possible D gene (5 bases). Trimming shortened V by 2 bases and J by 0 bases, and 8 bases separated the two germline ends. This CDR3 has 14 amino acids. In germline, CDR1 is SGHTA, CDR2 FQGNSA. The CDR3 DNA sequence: TGTGCCAGCAGCTTACTAGGAGGCTCCTACGAGCAGTACTTC. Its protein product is CASSLLGGSYEQYF.

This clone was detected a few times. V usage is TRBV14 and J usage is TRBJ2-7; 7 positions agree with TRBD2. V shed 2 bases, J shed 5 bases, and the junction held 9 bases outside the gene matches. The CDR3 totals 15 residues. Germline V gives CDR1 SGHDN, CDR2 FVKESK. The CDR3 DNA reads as TGTGCCAGCAGCCAACTTGAGCGGGGAAGGAACGAGCAGTACTTC. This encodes CASSQLERGRNEQYF. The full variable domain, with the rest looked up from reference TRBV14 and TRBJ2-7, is EAGVTQFPSHSVIEKGQTVTLRCDPISGHDNLYWYRRVMGKEIKFLLHFVKESKQDESGMPNNRFLAERTGGTYSTLKVQPAELEDSGVYFCASSQLERGRNEQYFGPGTRLTVT.

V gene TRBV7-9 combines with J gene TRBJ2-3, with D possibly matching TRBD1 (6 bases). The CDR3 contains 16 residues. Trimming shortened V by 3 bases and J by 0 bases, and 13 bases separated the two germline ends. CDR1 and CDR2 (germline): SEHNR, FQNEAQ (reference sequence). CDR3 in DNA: TGTGCCAGCAGCTTGGGACAAATTGCTAGCACAGATACGCAGTATTTT. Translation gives CASSLGQIASTDTQYF.

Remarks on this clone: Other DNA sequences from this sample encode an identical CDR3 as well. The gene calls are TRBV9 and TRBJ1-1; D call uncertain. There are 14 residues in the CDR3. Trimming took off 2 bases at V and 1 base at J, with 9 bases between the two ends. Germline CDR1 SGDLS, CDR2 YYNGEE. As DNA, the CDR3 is TGTGCCAGCAGCGTGTTAGCGGAGAACACTGAAGCTTTCTTT. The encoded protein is CASSVLAENTEAFF.